One sample yielded the 5 T cell receptor beta chains listed below, sequenced in a study of cytotoxic CD8 clonotypes in ibrutinib-treated CLL. The data were produced by immunoSEQ multiplex PCR, yet TCRdb's version contains in-frame clones alone and is incomplete. The table includes over 45,000 clones, roughly 50% detected once. The source was PBMCs, collected after 24 months of ibrutinib treatment. These receptors were collected from a human donor with chronic lymphocytic leukemia.

The table lists this clone with many counts. Here the CDR3 reads CASSIYTFQSSYEQYF. The CDR3 DNA sequence: TGTGCCAGCAGCATATACACCTTTCAGAGCTCCTACGAGCAGTACTTC. The V and J genes are TRBV7-6 and TRBJ2-7; D unclear. This CDR3 comprises 16 residues. CDR1 SGHVS and CDR2 FNYEAQ come from the germline V gene. The ends were cut back, 5 bases at V and 0 bases at J, with 17 bases in the middle.

The rearrangement uses TRBV5-4 and TRBJ2-1; D is ambiguous. V gave up 5 bases and J gave up 5 bases, with 5 bases separating them. In germline, CDR1 is SGHNT, CDR2 YYREEE (reference sequence). The CDR3 is 11 residues long. The CDR3 DNA reads as TGTGCCAGCAGGAAAAACAATGAGCAGTTCTTC. Amino acid sequence: CASRKNNEQFF.

This clone has more than one count but fewer than ten. The CDR3 protein is CASRTGGAGANVLTF. CDR3 bases: TGTGCCAGCAGGACAGGGGGCGCTGGGGCCAACGTCCTGACTTTC. V is TRBV28 and J is TRBJ2-6; 10 positions agree with TRBD1. The CDR3 runs 15 residues. Germline trimming cut 6 bases from V and 2 bases from J; bases unmatched to any gene: 1. The V gene's germline CDR1 is MDHEN and CDR2 SYDVKM.

The rearrangement uses TRBV7-9 and TRBJ2-1, with 7 positions matching TRBD2. CDR1 and CDR2 (germline): SEHNR, FQNEAQ (reference sequence). V lost 11 bases to trimming and J lost 4 bases; unmatched junction nucleotides: 11. The CDR3 extends over 14 amino acids. DNA of the CDR3: TGTGCCCCAAGTGGGGGGGGACTTTACAATGAGCAGTTCTTC. It is translated as CAPSGGGLYNEQFF.

This clone was seen just once. This chain links TRBV6-5 with TRBJ1-5, with no clear D. The CDR3 totals 13 residues. Germline V gene sequence: CDR1 MNHEY, CDR2 SVGAGI. Trimming shortened V by 5 bases and J by 4 bases, and 9 bases separated the two germline ends. CDR3 sequence: CASSRTENQPQHF. For the CDR3, the DNA is TGTGCCAGCAGTCGGACGGAAAATCAGCCCCAGCATTTT.